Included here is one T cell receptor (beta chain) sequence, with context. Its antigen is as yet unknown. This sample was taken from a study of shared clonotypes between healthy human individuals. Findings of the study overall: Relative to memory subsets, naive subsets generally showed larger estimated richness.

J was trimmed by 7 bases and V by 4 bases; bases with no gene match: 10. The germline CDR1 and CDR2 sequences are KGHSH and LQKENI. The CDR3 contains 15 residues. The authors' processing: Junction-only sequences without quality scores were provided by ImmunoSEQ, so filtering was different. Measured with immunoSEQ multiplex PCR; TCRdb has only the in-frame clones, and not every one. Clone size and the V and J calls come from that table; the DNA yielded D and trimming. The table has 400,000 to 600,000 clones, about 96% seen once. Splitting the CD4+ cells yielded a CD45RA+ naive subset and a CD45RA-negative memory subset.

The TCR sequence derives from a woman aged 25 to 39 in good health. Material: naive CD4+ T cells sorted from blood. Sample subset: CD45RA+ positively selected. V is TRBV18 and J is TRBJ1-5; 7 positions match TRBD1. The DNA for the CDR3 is TGTGCCAGCTCACTTCAGGGGGACGGGTTCCAGCCCCAGCATTTT. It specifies CASSLQGDGFQPQHF.